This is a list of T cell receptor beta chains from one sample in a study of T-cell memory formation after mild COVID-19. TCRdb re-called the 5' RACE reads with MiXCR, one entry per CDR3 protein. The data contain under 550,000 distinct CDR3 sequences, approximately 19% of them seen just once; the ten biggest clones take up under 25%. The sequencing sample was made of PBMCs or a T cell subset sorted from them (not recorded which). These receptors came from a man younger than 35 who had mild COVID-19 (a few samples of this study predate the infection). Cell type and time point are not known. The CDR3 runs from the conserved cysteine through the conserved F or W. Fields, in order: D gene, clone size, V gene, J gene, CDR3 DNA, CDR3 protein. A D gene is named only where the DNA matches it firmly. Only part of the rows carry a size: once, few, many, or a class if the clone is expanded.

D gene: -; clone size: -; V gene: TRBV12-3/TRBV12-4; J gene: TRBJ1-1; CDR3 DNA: TGTGCCAGCAGCCTCTCGGAAGGGCCAGACACTGAAGCTTTCTTT; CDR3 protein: CASSLSEGPDTEAFF
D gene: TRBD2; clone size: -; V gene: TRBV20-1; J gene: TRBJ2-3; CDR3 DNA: TGCAGTGCTAGAGATGTAGCGGGGGGGCCTGATACGCAGTATTTT; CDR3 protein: CSARDVAGGPDTQYF
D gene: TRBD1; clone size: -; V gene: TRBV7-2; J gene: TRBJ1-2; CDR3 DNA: TGTGCCAGCAGCTCCCCGGACAGGGTTTATGGCTACACCTTC; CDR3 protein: CASSSPDRVYGYTF
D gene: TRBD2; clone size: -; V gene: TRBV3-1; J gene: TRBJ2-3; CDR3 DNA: TGTGCCAGCAGCCGCGGGAGCCCCACAGATACGCAGTATTTT; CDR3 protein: CASSRGSPTDTQYF
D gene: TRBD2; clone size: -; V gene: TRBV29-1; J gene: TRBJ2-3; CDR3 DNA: TGCAGTCACCAGCGGGGGGCCCCCCCAGATACGCAGTATTTT; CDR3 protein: CSHQRGAPPDTQYF
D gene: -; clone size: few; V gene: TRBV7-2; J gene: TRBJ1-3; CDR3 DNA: TGTGCCAGCAGCTTAGTGGACAGCGGAAACACCATATATTTT; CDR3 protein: CASSLVDSGNTIYF
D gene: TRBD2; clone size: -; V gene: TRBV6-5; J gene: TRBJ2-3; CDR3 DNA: TGTGCCAGCAGTTACAGGGTGAGCGGGGGGCAGTATTTT; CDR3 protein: CASSYRVSGGQYF
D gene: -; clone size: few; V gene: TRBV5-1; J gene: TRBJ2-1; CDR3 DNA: TGCGCCAGCAGCTGGACGTCAAATGAGCAGTTCTTC; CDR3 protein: CASSWTSNEQFF
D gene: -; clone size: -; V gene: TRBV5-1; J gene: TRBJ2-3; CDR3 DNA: TGCGCCAGCAGCTCGCCCCCACAGGGAACAGATACGCAGTATTTT; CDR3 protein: CASSSPPQGTDTQYF
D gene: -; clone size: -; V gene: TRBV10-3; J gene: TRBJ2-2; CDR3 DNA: TGTGCCATCACAGGGCTTAACACCGGGGAGCTGTTTTTT; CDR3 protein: CAITGLNTGELFF
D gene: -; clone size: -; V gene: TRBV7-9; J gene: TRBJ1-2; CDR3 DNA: TGTGCCAGCAGCGAAGCCTTGGGGGGCTACACCTTC; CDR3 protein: CASSEALGGYTF
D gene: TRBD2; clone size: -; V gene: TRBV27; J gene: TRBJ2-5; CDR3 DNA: TGTGCCAGCAGGCCGGGACTAGCGGGGGGCCAGGGTTGGTGGCAAGAGACCCAGTACTTC; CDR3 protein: CASRPGLAGGQGWWQETQYF
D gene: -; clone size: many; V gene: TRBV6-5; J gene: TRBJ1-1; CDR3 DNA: TGTGCCAGCACCCCAAGACCCACAGGGCACACTGAAGCTTTCTTT; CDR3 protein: CASTPRPTGHTEAFF
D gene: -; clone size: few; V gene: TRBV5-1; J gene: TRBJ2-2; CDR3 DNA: TGCGCCAGCAGGTGGAGGTTGGGCACCGGGGAGCTGTTTTTT; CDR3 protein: CASRWRLGTGELFF
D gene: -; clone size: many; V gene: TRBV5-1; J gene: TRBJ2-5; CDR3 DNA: TGCGCCAGCAGCTTGATGGGGGGGCCCGAAGAGACCCAGTACTTC; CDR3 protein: CASSLMGGPEETQYF
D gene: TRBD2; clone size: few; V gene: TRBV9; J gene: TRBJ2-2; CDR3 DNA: TGTGCCAGCAGCTCCAGGACTAGCGGGGGGCCCGGGGAGCTGTTTTTT; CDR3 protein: CASSSRTSGGPGELFF
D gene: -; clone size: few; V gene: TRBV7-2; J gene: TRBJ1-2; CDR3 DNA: TGTGCCAGCAGCGCGCCCCCGGGAGGGAGGCCTCTCTTC; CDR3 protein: CASSAPPGGRPLF
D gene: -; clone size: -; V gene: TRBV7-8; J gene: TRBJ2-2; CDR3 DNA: TGTGCCAGCAGCTTTGACGGTGAAAGGGAGCTGTTTTTT; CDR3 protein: CASSFDGERELFF
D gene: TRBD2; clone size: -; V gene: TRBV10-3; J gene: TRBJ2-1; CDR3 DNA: TGTGCCATCAGCCTAGCGGGGGAAGCGAATGAGCAGTTCTTC; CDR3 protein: CAISLAGEANEQFF
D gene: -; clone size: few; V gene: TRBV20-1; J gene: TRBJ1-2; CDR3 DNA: TGCAGTGCTACCGACAGTTCTCGCTATGGCTACACCTTC; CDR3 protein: CSATDSSRYGYTF
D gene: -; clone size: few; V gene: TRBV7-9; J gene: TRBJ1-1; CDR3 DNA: TGTGCCAGCAGCTTAAGGAGTAGGGACACTGAAGCTTTCTTT; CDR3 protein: CASSLRSRDTEAFF
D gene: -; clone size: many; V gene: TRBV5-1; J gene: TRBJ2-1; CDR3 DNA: TGCGCCAGCAGCTTGGAGTCGCGCGGATTGACCTACAATGAGCAGTTCTTC; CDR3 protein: CASSLESRGLTYNEQFF
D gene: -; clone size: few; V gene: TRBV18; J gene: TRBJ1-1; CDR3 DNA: TGTGCCAGCTCACCCAGCAGGGTCGCGGACACTGAAGCTTTCTTT; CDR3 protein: CASSPSRVADTEAFF
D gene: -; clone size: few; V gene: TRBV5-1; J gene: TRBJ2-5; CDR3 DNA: TGCGCCAGCAGCTTGGAAGTCACCCGAGAGACCCAGTACTTC; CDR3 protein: CASSLEVTRETQYF
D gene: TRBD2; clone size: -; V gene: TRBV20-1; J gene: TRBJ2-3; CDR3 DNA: TGCAGTGCGGATAGCGGGGGTAGCACAGATACGCAGTATTTT; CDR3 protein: CSADSGGSTDTQYF
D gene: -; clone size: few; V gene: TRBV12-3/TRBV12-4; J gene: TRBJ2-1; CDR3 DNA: TGTGCCAGCAGTTTCGGTCAGGAGCAGTTCTTC; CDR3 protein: CASSFGQEQFF
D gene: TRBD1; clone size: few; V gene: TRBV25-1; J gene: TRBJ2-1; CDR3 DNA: TGTGCCAGCAGCGGGGGGACAGGGTGGGGCAATGAGCAGTTCTTC; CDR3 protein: CASSGGTGWGNEQFF
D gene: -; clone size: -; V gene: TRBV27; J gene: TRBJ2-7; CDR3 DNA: TGTGCCAGCAGTTTAGGGAGAACCTACGAGCAGTACTTC; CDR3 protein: CASSLGRTYEQYF
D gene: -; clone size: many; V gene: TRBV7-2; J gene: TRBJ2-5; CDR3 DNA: TGTGCCAGCAGTCAAAATCGGATACAAGAGACCCAGTACTTC; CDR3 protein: CASSQNRIQETQYF
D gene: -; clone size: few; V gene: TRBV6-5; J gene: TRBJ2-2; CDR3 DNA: TGTGCCAGCAGCCGCAAGGCAAGGAACACCGGGGAGCTGTTTTTT; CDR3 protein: CASSRKARNTGELFF
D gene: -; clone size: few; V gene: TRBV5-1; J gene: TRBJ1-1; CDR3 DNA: TGCGCCAGCAGCCCCTCACAGAACACTGAAGCTTTCTTT; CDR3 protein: CASSPSQNTEAFF
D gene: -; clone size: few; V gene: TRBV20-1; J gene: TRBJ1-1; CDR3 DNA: TGCAGTGCTAGAGATCAGGGAGGGGCGGTGAAAGCTTTCTTT; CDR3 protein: CSARDQGGAVKAFF
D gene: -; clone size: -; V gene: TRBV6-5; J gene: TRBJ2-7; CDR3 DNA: TGTGCCAGCAGTTACGATTGGGGAACTGGCTCCTACGAGCAGTACTTC; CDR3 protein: CASSYDWGTGSYEQYF
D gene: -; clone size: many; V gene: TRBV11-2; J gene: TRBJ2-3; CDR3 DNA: TGTGCCAGCAGCCAGACCGGGCTGAGCACAGATACGCAGTATTTT; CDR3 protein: CASSQTGLSTDTQYF
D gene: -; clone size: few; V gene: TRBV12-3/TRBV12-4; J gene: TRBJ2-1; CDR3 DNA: TGTGCCAGCAGCTCAGTCTGGTCCGGCACGTACAATGAGCAGTTCTTC; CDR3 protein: CASSSVWSGTYNEQFF
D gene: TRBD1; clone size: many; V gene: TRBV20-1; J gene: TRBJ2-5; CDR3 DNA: TGCAGTGCTATCGACAGGGGAGAGACCCAGTACTTC; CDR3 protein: CSAIDRGETQYF
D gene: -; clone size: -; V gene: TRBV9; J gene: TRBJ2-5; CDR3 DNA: TGTGCCAGCAGCGTAGCCCAGGGCGAGACCCAGTACTTC; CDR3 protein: CASSVAQGETQYF
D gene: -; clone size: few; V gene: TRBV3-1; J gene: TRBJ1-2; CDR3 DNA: TGTGCCAGCAGCCAAGAACAGACAGCCTTTAATGGCTACACCTTC; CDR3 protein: CASSQEQTAFNGYTF
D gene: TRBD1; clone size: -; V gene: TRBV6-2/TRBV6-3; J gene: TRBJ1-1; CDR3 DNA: TGTGCCAGGGCGAACAGGGGGAGTACTGAAGCTTTCTTT; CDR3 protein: CARANRGSTEAFF
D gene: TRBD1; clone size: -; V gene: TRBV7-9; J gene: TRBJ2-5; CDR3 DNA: TGTGCCAGCAGCTGGATACAGGGGAACCAAGAGACCCAGTACTTC; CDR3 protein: CASSWIQGNQETQYF
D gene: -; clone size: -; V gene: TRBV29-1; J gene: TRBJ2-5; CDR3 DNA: TGCAGCGTTGACTTGGCGACACAAGAGACCCAGTACTTC; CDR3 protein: CSVDLATQETQYF
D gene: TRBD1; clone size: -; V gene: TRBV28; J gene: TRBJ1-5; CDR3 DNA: TGTGCCAGCAGCAACGGACAGGGGCGTAGCAATCAGCCCCAGCATTTT; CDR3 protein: CASSNGQGRSNQPQHF
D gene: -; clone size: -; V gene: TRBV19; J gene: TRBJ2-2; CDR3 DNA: TGTGCCAGTAGCCACCGGCCCAGGTCCGAGGTGGGGGAGCTGTTTTTT; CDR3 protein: CASSHRPRSEVGELFF
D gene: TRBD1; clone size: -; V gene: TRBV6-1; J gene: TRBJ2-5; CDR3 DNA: TGTGCCAGCACCCGGGACAGGGCACAAGAGACCCAGTACTTC; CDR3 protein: CASTRDRAQETQYF
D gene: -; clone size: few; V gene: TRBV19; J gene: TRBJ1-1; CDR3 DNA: TGTGCCAGTAGTATAGGGTGGAACACTGAAGCTTTCTTT; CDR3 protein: CASSIGWNTEAFF
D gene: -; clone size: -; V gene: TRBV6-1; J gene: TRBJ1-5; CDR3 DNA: TGTGCCAGCAACTTCTACAAAAATAGCAATCAGCCCCAGCATTTT; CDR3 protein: CASNFYKNSNQPQHF
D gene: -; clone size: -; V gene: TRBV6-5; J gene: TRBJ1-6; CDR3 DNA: TGTGCCAGCGGGTCGTTGTCAGATTCACCCCTCCACTTT; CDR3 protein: CASGSLSDSPLHF
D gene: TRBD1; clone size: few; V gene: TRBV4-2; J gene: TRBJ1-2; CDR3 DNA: TGTGCCAGCACCAAAGGGGGTGACAGGGGGCAGAACTATGGCTACACCTTC; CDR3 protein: CASTKGGDRGQNYGYTF
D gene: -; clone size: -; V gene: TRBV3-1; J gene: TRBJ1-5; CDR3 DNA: TGTGCCAGCAGCCAAGCGGGACACGGAAGCAATCAGCCCCAGCATTTT; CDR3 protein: CASSQAGHGSNQPQHF
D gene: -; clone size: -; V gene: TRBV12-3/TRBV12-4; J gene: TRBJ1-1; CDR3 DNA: TGTGCCAGCAGTCGCGGACAGACTGAAGCTTTCTTT; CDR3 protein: CASSRGQTEAFF
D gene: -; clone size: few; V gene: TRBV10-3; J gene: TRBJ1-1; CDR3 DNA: TGTGCCACCGGGGTGGGCACTGAAGCTTTCTTT; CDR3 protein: CATGVGTEAFF